These 15 T cell receptor beta chains came from one sample sequenced in a study of shared clonotypes between healthy human individuals. The method was immunoSEQ multiplex PCR; TCRdb's version includes in-frame clones alone and lacks a portion of them. The sample has roughly 490,000 clones; less than 80% are singletons. The sample comprised PBMCs. These receptors all stem from a woman in her thirties or forties in good health. Some clones in this sample may be carry-over from other donors' samples.

The J gene is TRBJ2-7, the V gene TRBV10-3; either TRBD1 or TRBD2 may supply D (6 bases each). The ends were cut back, 10 bases at V and 3 bases at J, with 16 bases in the middle. Germline V lookup: CDR1 ENHRY, CDR2 SYGVKD. CDR3 size: 13 residues. The CDR3 sequence is CATEGGQNYEQYF. In DNA, the CDR3 is TGTGCCACCGAGGGGGGACAAAACTACGAGCAGTACTTC.

As to this clone: A much bigger clone sits one base away, suggesting this may be a read error. CDR3 loop: CASSEEEGSGANVLTF. The CDR3 DNA sequence: TGTGCCAGCAGTGAAGAGGAGGGCTCTGGGGCCAACGTCCTGACTTTC. The rearrangement uses TRBV6-1 and TRBJ2-6; maybe TRBD2 (6 bases). This CDR3 spans 16 amino acids. The germline V and J ends were trimmed by 1 base and 0 bases, with 7 bases remaining between them. Looked up from germline, CDR1 is MNHNS and CDR2 is SASEGT.

The chain couples TRBV29-1 to TRBJ2-7; D is possibly TRBD1 (6 bases). Germline loops: CDR1 SQVTM, CDR2 ANQGSEA. The V gene lost 1 base and the J gene lost 6 bases, with 19 bases spanning the gap. This CDR3 has 15 residues. Written as DNA, the CDR3 is TGCAGCGTTGAAGGCGGAGGACAGTTTGGAGGCGAGCAGTACTTC. It specifies CSVEGGGQFGGEQYF.

In its sample, this clone was seen once. This chain joins TRBV18 and TRBJ2-1, with TRBD2 matching over 11 bases. CDR1 is KGHSH and CDR2 is LQKENI in the germline V gene. The trim removed 3 bases at V and 5 bases at J, leaving 9 bases unmatched. This CDR3 has 17 amino acids. The CDR3 DNA is TGTGCCAGCTCACCCCTAGTCCCGGGACTAGCGGACAATGAGCAGTTCTTC. Encoded protein: CASSPLVPGLADNEQFF.

This clone was seen a handful of times. This sequence joins TRBV4-3 and TRBJ1-2, with 8 bases lining up with TRBD1. The CDR3 has 12 amino acids. V lost 6 bases to trimming and J lost 4 bases; unmatched junction nucleotides: 1. The germline V gene has CDR1 LGHNA and CDR2 YSLEER. CDR3 loop: CASRGTGYGYTF. The DNA for the CDR3 is TGCGCCAGCAGAGGGACAGGCTATGGCTACACCTTC.

The J gene is TRBJ2-5, the V gene TRBV5-1, with 8 bases fitting TRBD2. Germline V gives CDR1 SGHRS, CDR2 YFSETQ. The CDR3 spans 16 residues. The junction had 13 bases not matched to a gene; V was cut back by 4 bases and J by 5 bases. CDR3: CASSAGTSRTSETQYF. The CDR3 DNA follows: TGCGCCAGCAGCGCCGGGACTAGTCGAACCTCGGAGACCCAGTACTTC.

This chain uses TRBV27 with TRBJ2-1; tentative D call: TRBD1 (5 bases). Germline CDR1 reads MNHEY; CDR2 reads SMNVEV (reference sequence). The CDR3 is made up of 17 amino acids. V was clipped by 1 base and J by 7 bases, with 20 bases between them. The CDR3 loop reads CASSLWFGAARDNEQFF. The CDR3 region has the DNA TGTGCCAGCAGTTTATGGTTTGGGGCCGCAAGAGATAATGAGCAGTTCTTC.

CDR3 sequence reads: CASREDSQYGYTF. In DNA, the CDR3 is TGTGCCAGCAGAGAGGACAGCCAGTATGGCTACACCTTC. The V and J genes are TRBV28 and TRBJ1-2; maybe TRBD1 (6 bases). The V and J ends lost 6 bases and 5 bases respectively, with 13 bases between them. This CDR3 has 13 amino acids. Germline assignment: CDR1 MDHEN and CDR2 SYDVKM.

This clone was detected many times. This chain connects TRBV19 to TRBJ2-1; either TRBD1 or TRBD2 may supply D (5 bases each). CDR1 is LNHDA and CDR2 is SQIVND in the germline V gene (reference sequence). Trimming cost V 6 bases and J 8 bases, with 8 bases left between them. CDR3 length: 11 residues. The CDR3 reads CASRGVHEQFF. The CDR3 coding sequence is TGTGCCAGTAGGGGGGTCCATGAGCAGTTCTTC.

The genes are TRBV6-4 and TRBJ1-5; maybe TRBD1 (5 bases). Germline V gives CDR1 MRHNA, CDR2 SNTAGT. Trimming left V 7 bases short and J 6 bases short, with 19 bases between. CDR3 length equals 15 residues. CDR3 residues: CASKGRQGGRQPQHF. CDR3 DNA sequence: TGTGCCAGCAAGGGGAGGCAGGGAGGTCGTCAGCCCCAGCATTTT.

The CDR3, as DNA: TGTGCCAGCAGTCAGGACTGGTCGGGGGAGACCCAGTACTTC. Amino acid sequence: CASSQDWSGETQYF. This rearrangement joins TRBV6-1 to TRBJ2-5, with D possibly TRBD2 on 5 matching bases. Germline loops: CDR1 MNHNS, CDR2 SASEGT. The CDR3 runs to 14 residues. V was trimmed by 5 bases and J by 5 bases, leaving 15 bases between them.

The rearrangement links TRBV5-4 to TRBJ2-1; 12 bases fit TRBD2. The ends lost 5 bases at V and 6 bases at J; junction bases unmatched: 9. The germline V gene has CDR1 SGHNT and CDR2 YYREEE (reference sequence). The CDR3 extends over 16 amino acids. In DNA, the CDR3 is TGTGCCAGCAGTCGGAGGACTAGCGGGATCTCCAATGAGCAGTTCTTC. Translating gives CASSRRTSGISNEQFF.

Notes on this clone: This may arise from a read error, as a much more abundant clone is one base away. The chain links TRBV7-6 to TRBJ2-5; D gene ambiguous. CDR1 SGHVS and CDR2 FNYEAQ come from the germline V gene. Trimming removed 1 base at V and 5 bases at J, with 5 bases between. The CDR3 is 12 amino acids. In DNA form, the CDR3 reads TGTGCCAGCAGCTTAGATCGGGAGACCCAGTACTTC. Translated: CASSLDRETQYF.

This chain connects TRBV7-8 to TRBJ2-7; D perhaps matches TRBD2 (5 bases). Germline CDR1 and CDR2: SGHVS and FQNEAQ. Deletions cut 2 bases from V and 4 bases from J, with 12 bases between. The CDR3 has 14 amino acids. The CDR3 sequence: CASSLNGLRYEQYF. The CDR3 DNA is TGTGCCAGCAGCTTAAACGGACTCCGATACGAGCAGTACTTC.

The rearrangement joins TRBV28 to TRBJ1-1, with TRBD1 identical over 7 bases. The V gene's germline CDR1 is MDHEN and CDR2 SYDVKM. Trimming cost V 10 bases and J 2 bases; bases outside gene matches: 7. The CDR3 runs to 13 residues. The CDR3 loop is CATGTGVNTEAFF. Here the CDR3 DNA reads TGTGCCACCGGAACAGGGGTTAACACTGAAGCTTTCTTT.